This T cell receptor beta chain was captured by sequencing in a study of blood T cell repertoires in COVID-19. Using immunoSEQ multiplex PCR, the repertoire was profiled, and TCRdb retains in-frame clones only, with some absent. The sample gives around 220,000 clones, around 84% of which show up once; less than 7% is in the top ten. The CDR3 loop spans 14 amino acids. With V trimmed by 5 bases and J by 5 bases, 4 bases remained unmatched. Germline-derived CDR1 and CDR2 are SEHNR and FQNEAQ (reference sequence). The sequenced material came from PBMCs or T cells enriched from blood (not recorded which). V usage is TRBV7-9 and J usage is TRBJ1-2, with TRBD1 matching 11 bases. The sequence derives from a woman aged 40 to 55 who had recovered from COVID-19. The DNA for the CDR3 is TGTGCCAGCAGCAAGCGGGACAGGGGGTATGGCTACACCTTC. Protein: CASSKRDRGYGYTF.